This entry lists 19 T cell receptor beta chains sequenced from one sample in a study of CD8 T cells in Susac syndrome. About 0.45 to 1 ug RNA was reverse transcribed with random hexamers. Using its own MiXCR run on the immunoSEQ multiplex PCR reads, TCRdb lists one record per CDR3 protein. Among tens of thousands of distinct CDR3 sequences, about 96% were seen once, and the ten largest hold 0.62%. Input material: CD8+ T cells from PBMCs. The source is a human donor with Susac syndrome.

V and J are TRBV20-1 and TRBJ2-7; TRBD2 is a possible D gene (6 bases). This CDR3 is 13 amino acids long. Between the trimmed V and J ends, which lost 3 bases and 3 bases, there was a span of 12 bases. CDR1 and CDR2 (germline): DFQATT, SNEGSKA (reference sequence). The CDR3 loop reads CSARGGGFYEQYF. The CDR3 DNA reads as TGCAGTGCTAGGGGAGGTGGTTTCTACGAGCAGTACTTC.

The rearrangement links TRBV29-1 to TRBJ2-3, with D uncertain. The CDR3 length is 13 residues. V gave up 3 bases and J gave up 1 base, with 8 bases separating them. The germline V gene has CDR1 SQVTM and CDR2 ANQGSEA. The CDR3 coding sequence is TGCAGCGTTGATCGGCAGGGCACAGATACGCAGTATTTT. Encoded protein: CSVDRQGTDTQYF.

This chain connects TRBV6-5 to TRBJ2-5; a weak D match, TRBD2 (5 bases). The CDR3 length is 13 residues. Germline CDR1 is MNHEY and CDR2 is SVGAGI. V was pared by 8 bases and J by 2 bases, with 12 bases between. CDR3 region: CASLPRGQETQYF. The CDR3 region has the DNA TGTGCCAGCCTACCCCGGGGACAAGAGACCCAGTACTTC.

The genes are TRBV7-9 and TRBJ1-3; D remains unclear. Germline lookup yields CDR1 SEHNR and CDR2 FQNEAQ (reference sequence). This CDR3 comprises 18 residues. Trimming stripped 3 bases from V and 0 bases from J, with 18 bases between. The DNA of the CDR3 is TGTGCCAGCAGCTTTGGGTCCCCTGGGGATAACTCTGGAAACACCATATATTTT. Amino acid sequence: CASSFGSPGDNSGNTIYF.

This clonotype occurred once. This chain's CDR3 is CASSSYRGPNTEAFF. The CDR3 nucleotides are TGTGCCAGCAGTTCGTATAGGGGCCCGAACACTGAAGCTTTCTTT. This chain links TRBV28 with TRBJ1-1; D is perhaps TRBD1 (5 bases). The V and J ends lost 4 bases and 1 base respectively, with 13 bases between them. The CDR3 covers 15 residues. Germline CDR1 is MDHEN and CDR2 is SYDVKM.

In its sample, this clonotype was seen once. The chain joins TRBV6-5 to TRBJ1-1; 8 bases line up with TRBD1. The V gene end was trimmed by 4 bases and the J gene end by 5 bases; junction bases not matched to a gene: 6. The CDR3 covers 14 residues. Germline values: CDR1 MNHEY, CDR2 SVGAGI. The CDR3 protein is CASSLGDRHTEAFF. Written as DNA, the CDR3 is TGTGCCAGCAGTTTAGGGGACAGGCATACTGAAGCTTTCTTT.

The chain uses TRBV30 and TRBJ1-1; D not resolved. This CDR3 has 11 residues. Trimming shortened V by 1 base and J by 5 bases, and 5 bases separated the two germline ends. CDR1 and CDR2 (germline): GTSNPN, SVGIG (reference sequence). CDR3 loop: CAWSGLTEAFF. For the CDR3, the DNA is TGTGCCTGGAGTGGTTTGACTGAAGCTTTCTTT.

The chain links TRBV2 to TRBJ2-5; D ambiguous. CDR1 is SNHLY and CDR2 is FYNNEI in the germline V gene. Trimming took 6 bases from V and 5 from J, leaving 7 bases between them. The length of the CDR3 is 11 residues. In nucleotides, the CDR3 is TGTGCCAGCAGAGCGAGCGAGACCCAGTACTTC. It is translated as CASRASETQYF.

The chain couples TRBV6-2 or TRBV6-3 to TRBJ1-1; no firm D call. CDR3 size: 13 residues. Looked up from germline, CDR1 is MNHEY and CDR2 is SVGEGT. The germline V and J ends were trimmed by 2 bases and 4 bases, with 8 bases remaining between them. CDR3 bases: TGTGCCAGCAGTTACAAGAGGAGCACTGAAGCTTTCTTT. It encodes CASSYKRSTEAFF.

The chain joins TRBV20-1 to TRBJ1-2; a weak D match, TRBD1 (6 bases). The germline V gene encodes CDR1 DFQATT and CDR2 SNEGSKA (reference sequence). The CDR3 is 14 residues long. Deletions cut 6 bases from V and 4 bases from J, with 18 bases between. The CDR3 coding sequence is TGCAGTGCCATAGAGACAGGACAGCTCTATGGCTACACCTTC. Its protein is CSAIETGQLYGYTF.

The J gene is TRBJ1-1, the V gene TRBV29-1; 7 positions match TRBD1. The CDR3 spans 14 residues. The trim removed 6 bases at V and 6 bases at J, leaving 13 bases unmatched. Per the germline V gene, CDR1 is SQVTM and CDR2 is ANQGSEA. In nucleotides, the CDR3 is TGCAGCGTGGCCCTGGGGACAGTCGACGCTGAAGCTTTCTTT. This codes for CSVALGTVDAEAFF.

V and J are TRBV4-3 and TRBJ1-1; D is uncertain. Trimming shortened V by 0 bases and J by 4 bases, and 9 bases separated the two germline ends. Germline CDR1 reads LGHNA; CDR2 reads YSLEER. This CDR3 spans 14 amino acids. The CDR3 spells CASSQDKGITEAFF. DNA of the CDR3: TGCGCCAGCAGCCAAGATAAGGGTATCACTGAAGCTTTCTTT.

The genes are TRBV6-6 and TRBJ2-5, with D tentatively TRBD1 or TRBD2 (5 bases each). V dropped 8 bases and J dropped 4 bases, with 17 bases sitting between them. The CDR3 sequence is 14 residues long. The germline CDR1 and CDR2 sequences are MNHNY and SVGAGI (reference sequence). CDR3 DNA sequence: TGTGCCAGCGAGCTCGAGGGGCACGGAGAGACCCAGTACTTC. This translates into CASELEGHGETQYF.

This clonotype was seen once. The chain combines TRBV15 with TRBJ1-4; possibly TRBD1 for D (6 bases). Germline values: CDR1 LNHNV, CDR2 YYDKDF (reference sequence). Trimming stripped 2 bases from V and 5 bases from J, with 12 bases between. This CDR3 comprises 15 residues. The CDR3 DNA reads as TGTGCCACCAGCAGATCGGGGGGACAAAATGAAAAACTGTTTTTT. This translates into CATSRSGGQNEKLFF.

Note on this clonotype: The junction departs from the called germline gene at one end, perhaps through a read error. This chain links TRBV7-7 with TRBJ2-1, with 9 bases matching TRBD2. Germline assignment: CDR1 SSHAT and CDR2 FNYEAQ (reference sequence). The CDR3 is 15 residues long. The CDR3 DNA is TGTGCTAGCAGCTTAGGGAGCGGGGGGTACAATGAGCAGTTCTTC. Translation: CASSLGSGGYNEQFF. Supplemented by reference TRBV7-7 and TRBJ2-1, the full variable domain reads GAGVSQSPRYKVTKRGQDVTLRCDPISSHATLYWYQQALGQGPEFLTYFNYEAQPDKSGLPSDRFSAERPEGSISTLTIQRTEQRDSAMYRCASSLGSGGYNEQFFGPGTRLTVL.

The V call is TRBV9, the J call TRBJ1-2, with 12 bases identical to TRBD1. Trimming cost V 3 bases and J 8 bases; bases outside gene matches: 8. From germline, CDR1 is SGDLS and CDR2 YYNGEE. CDR3 length: 15 residues. Here the CDR3 DNA reads TGTGCCAGCAGCGGAAGCGGGACAGGGGGCGAAGGCTACACCTTC. It yields the protein CASSGSGTGGEGYTF.

The rearrangement links TRBV12-3 or TRBV12-4 to TRBJ2-5; tentatively, D is TRBD1 (5 bases). V lost 0 bases and J lost 0, with 14 bases in between. The CDR3 extends over 17 amino acids. For the CDR3, the DNA is TGTGCCAGCAGTTTAGCGAGAGGACACCCGTACCAAGAGACCCAGTACTTC. It encodes CASSLARGHPYQETQYF.

The J gene is TRBJ2-1, the V gene TRBV4-3; 7 positions match TRBD2. In germline, CDR1 is LGHNA, CDR2 YSLEER. V was pared by 0 bases and J by 10 bases, with 9 bases of the junction left unmatched. This CDR3 region has 15 residues. The CDR3 DNA sequence: TGCGCCAGCAGCCAAGATCGGGAGGTGGGGTGGGAGCAGTTCTTC. Amino acids: CASSQDREVGWEQFF.

This chain uses TRBV10-3 with TRBJ2-5; D perhaps matches TRBD1 (5 bases). In germline, CDR1 is ENHRY, CDR2 SYGVKD. V was cut by 10 bases and J by 5 bases, with 23 bases left in between. The CDR3 sequence is 15 residues long. The CDR3 nucleotides are TGTGCCACCAGACCCCGACAGAGGCTAGGGGAGACCCAGTACTTC. Its translation: CATRPRQRLGETQYF.